This TCR beta chain was documented in a study of blood T cell repertoires in COVID-19. Study-wide background: T cells, B-cell-depleted T cells, or PBMCs provided the cDNA or gDNA that served as material.

How the authors handled the data: Reference gene primer amplification gave nucleated cell count estimates. Using immunoSEQ multiplex PCR, the repertoire was profiled, and TCRdb retains in-frame clones only, with some absent. Clonal size and the V and J genes are those of that table, whereas D and trimming came from the DNA. The table records about 88,000 clones, about nine tenths of them present only once. This CDR3 spans 15 amino acids. Germline V gene data show CDR1 as LGHNA and CDR2 as YNFKEQ. V shed 4 bases, J shed 3 bases, and the junction held 3 bases outside the gene matches. Input material: peripheral blood. The J gene is TRBJ2-2, the V gene TRBV4-2; 9 nucleotides agree with TRBD1. The receptor was isolated from a male donor with acute or convalescent COVID-19. CDR3 nucleotide sequence: TGTGCCAGCAGCCCCAGGACAGGGGACACCGGGGAGCTGTTTTTT. It codes for CASSPRTGDTGELFF.